This T cell receptor beta chain was observed in a study of OX40 agonist ivuxolimab in advanced cancers. TCRdb keeps only in-frame clones here, not all; method: immunoSEQ multiplex PCR. This sample carries 77,000 or so clones, roughly 91% of them seen once, and the ten largest clones take 0.32%. The study, taken as a whole, reports: Among the lowest peripheral clonal expansion occurred in 0.1-3.0 mg/kg partial responders. On average, CD8+ T cells showed a greater number of expanded clones than CD4+.

A few counts support this clone. Antigen: not known. The source of this sequence is an adult with an advanced solid tumor such as melanoma, head and neck, liver or kidney cancer. The specimen comprised CD4+ or CD8+ T cells sorted from blood, sampled in a trial of the OX40 agonist ivuxolimab.

The CDR3: CAWIGYRAEAFF. For the CDR3, the DNA is TGTGCCTGGATAGGGTACAGGGCTGAAGCTTTCTTT. The genes are TRBV30 and TRBJ1-1; tentative D call: TRBD1 (6 bases). V was cut by 4 bases and J by 6 bases, with 12 bases left in between. Germline V CDR1 and CDR2: GTSNPN, SVGIG (reference sequence). The CDR3 consists of 12 residues.